This T cell receptor (beta chain) stems from a study of CD8 T cells in ankylosing spondylitis. Study-wide points: The authors reported significant enrichment of disease-linked clones in matched ankylosing spondylitis synovial fluid. Reports of some motif variants in reactive arthritis synovial fluid and blood predate this one. Within peripheral blood, clones linked to disease were CD8+ and relatively rare. Typical of ankylosing spondylitis blood, it appeared, was a TCR beta motif of eight highly homologous variants.

Each TCR beta library was made by quantitative 5'-RACE that incorporated molecular barcodes. From the 5' RACE reads, TCRdb called clonotypes with MiXCR, one entry per CDR3 protein. Of a few hundred thousand distinct CDR3 sequences listed, around 7.9% are singletons. This clonotype has a count of ten or more. Antigen unknown. The receptor's source is a male donor with ankylosing spondylitis. The source material was blood, either unsorted or a sorted T cell fraction (not recorded which).

This chain's CDR3 is CASSLMGQGLETQYF. The CDR3 coding sequence is TGCGCCAGCAGCTTAATGGGACAGGGGCTGGAGACCCAGTACTTC. The chain combines TRBV5-1 with TRBJ2-5, with 10 bases lining up with TRBD1. This CDR3 contains 15 residues. Germline CDR1 and CDR2: SGHRS and YFSETQ. The trim removed 2 bases at V and 5 bases at J, leaving 6 bases unmatched.